The 15 T cell receptor beta chains in this list originate from one sample, sequenced in a study of beta chain features in type 1 diabetes. Sequencing targeted expressed TCRB transcripts, as all isolated RNA had been reverse transcribed. Sequenced by immunoSEQ multiplex PCR; TCRdb stores in-frame clones only, minus some. The sample lists 400,000 to 450,000 clones; 11% to 15% were seen once. Material: naive CD4+ T cells from blood. These receptors came from a man aged 25 to 40 in good health.

V and J are TRBV30 and TRBJ1-1, with TRBD1 as a possible D gene (5 bases). Germline V gene lookup returns CDR1 GTSNPN and CDR2 SVGIG (reference sequence). The CDR3 is made up of 14 amino acids. V was trimmed by 3 bases and J by 1 base, leaving 12 bases between them. This chain's CDR3 is CAWRPRTQNTEAFF. The CDR3 nucleotides read TGTGCCTGGAGACCCCGGACACAGAACACTGAAGCTTTCTTT.

The V call is TRBV19, the J call TRBJ2-1; 13 nucleotides match TRBD2. Germline V gives CDR1 LNHDA, CDR2 SQIVND (reference sequence). Losses at the gene ends were 8 bases for V and 4 bases for J; bases not matched to a gene: 2. The CDR3 consists of 14 residues. The CDR3 reads CASGGLAGYNEQFF. The CDR3 DNA is TGTGCCAGTGGGGGACTAGCGGGGTACAATGAGCAGTTCTTC. Looking up the rest from reference TRBV19 and TRBJ2-1 gives the full variable domain: DGGITQSPKYLFRKEGQNVTLSCEQNLNHDAMYWYRQDPGQGLRLIYYSQIVNDFQKGDIAEGYSVSREKKESFPLTVTSAQKNPTAFYLCASGGLAGYNEQFFGPGTRLTVL.

The table lists this clone with a few counts. The chain employs TRBV7-2 and TRBJ2-5, with no clear D. This CDR3 has 13 residues. Germline CDR1 and CDR2: SGHTA and FQGNSA. V dropped 8 bases and J dropped 4 bases, with 14 bases sitting between them. The CDR3 spells CASRLWVGETQYF. In DNA form, the CDR3 reads TGTGCCAGCCGCCTGTGGGTCGGAGAGACCCAGTACTTC.

This clone showed up many times. The chain uses TRBV29-1 and TRBJ1-1; TRBD1 matches at 7 bases. CDR1 and CDR2 from the germline V gene are SQVTM and ANQGSEA. V shed 7 bases and J 2 bases; nucleotides not matched to a gene: 7. The CDR3 is 13 residues long. In DNA, the CDR3 is TGCAGCGGCTTCGGACAGGTTAACACTGAAGCTTTCTTT. It yields the protein CSGFGQVNTEAFF.

This clone was observed a handful of times. This sequence joins TRBV13 and TRBJ2-2; a possible D gene is TRBD2 (6 bases). CDR1 is PRHDT, CDR2 FYEKMQ, per germline (reference sequence). This CDR3 spans 15 amino acids. The V end was cut by 0 bases, the J end by 4 bases, with 9 bases between. The CDR3 region is CASSLGRRGTGELFF. The CDR3 DNA follows: TGTGCCAGCAGCTTAGGCCGGCGGGGCACCGGGGAGCTGTTTTTT.

V and J are TRBV29-1 and TRBJ1-3, with D unresolved. CDR3 length: 13 residues. Germline CDR1 is SQVTM and CDR2 is ANQGSEA. V lost 8 bases and J lost 1, with 12 bases in between. The CDR3 DNA reads as TGCAGCATTGGGGTGGGTTCTGGAAACACCATATATTTT. Residues: CSIGVGSGNTIYF.

The chain combines TRBV7-2 with TRBJ1-2, with D possibly being TRBD1 (5 bases). The V gene's germline CDR1 is SGHTA and CDR2 FQGNSA. Trimming cost V 0 bases and J 5 bases, with 13 bases left between them. There are 15 residues in the CDR3. CDR3 sequence reads: CASSLAQAPFYGYTF. CDR3 bases: TGTGCCAGCAGCTTAGCACAGGCCCCATTTTATGGCTACACCTTC.

The chain couples TRBV7-8 to TRBJ2-5; 7 nucleotides align to TRBD1. Looked up from germline, CDR1 is SGHVS and CDR2 is FQNEAQ. The trim removed 1 base at V and 4 bases at J, leaving 6 bases unmatched. The CDR3 is 15 amino acids. The CDR3 sequence is CASSLGQGVGETQYF. CDR3 sequence (DNA): TGTGCCAGCAGCTTAGGACAGGGAGTCGGAGAGACCCAGTACTTC.

The V call is TRBV4-3, the J call TRBJ2-1; TRBD2 matches at 10 bases. CDR1 and CDR2 (germline): LGHNA, YSLEER. The CDR3 sequence is 15 residues long. Trimming at V came to 1 base and at J to 4 bases, leaving 1 base not matched to a gene. The CDR3 nucleotides are TGCGCCAGCAGCCAAGCTAGCGGGGGTTACAATGAGCAGTTCTTC. Translating gives CASSQASGGYNEQFF.

This chain connects TRBV5-6 to TRBJ2-3; D is uncertain. The germline CDR1 and CDR2 sequences are SGHDT and YYEEEE. Trimming cost V 4 bases and J 3 bases, with 9 bases left between them. The CDR3 is 13 amino acids. CDR3 coding DNA: TGTGCCAGCAGCCCCCAGCGTACAGATACGCAGTATTTT. It is translated as CASSPQRTDTQYF. Combining the CDR3 with reference TRBV5-6 and TRBJ2-3 gives the whole variable domain DAGVTQSPTHLIKTRGQQVTLRCSPKSGHDTVSWYQQALGQGPQFIFQYYEEEERQRGNFPDRFSGHQFPNYSSELNVNALLLGDSALYLCASSPQRTDTQYFGPGTRLTVL.

This clone was counted a few times. The sample holds other DNA sequences that translate to the same CDR3. The chain combines TRBV27 with TRBJ1-1; the D is unclear. Trimming took 2 bases from V and 1 from J, leaving 5 bases between them. This CDR3 is built from 13 residues. Germline V gene data show CDR1 as MNHEY and CDR2 as SMNVEV (reference sequence). The CDR3 loop is CASSLSRNTEAFF. The CDR3 region has the DNA TGTGCCAGCAGTTTAAGTAGGAACACTGAAGCTTTCTTT.

V gene TRBV15 combines with J gene TRBJ2-6; D remains unclear. CDR3 length equals 14 residues. Looked up from germline, CDR1 is LNHNV and CDR2 is YYDKDF (reference sequence). V shed 1 base and J shed 8 bases, with 9 bases lying between them. The chain's CDR3 is CATSRVDNPNVLTF. DNA for the CDR3: TGTGCCACCAGCAGAGTAGATAACCCCAACGTCCTGACTTTC.

The genes are TRBV30 and TRBJ2-3; D is ambiguous. Trimming took 7 bases from V and 8 from J, leaving 4 bases between them. The V gene's germline CDR1 is GTSNPN and CDR2 SVGIG (reference sequence). CDR3 size: 8 residues. The CDR3 here is CAYGTQYF. CDR3 DNA sequence: TGTGCCTACGGTACGCAGTATTTT.

The sample holds a few counts of this clone. The V gene is TRBV4-3, the J gene TRBJ1-3; possible D gene TRBD1, 6 bases. Germline CDR1 and CDR2: LGHNA and YSLEER. Trimming left V 3 bases short and J 0 bases short, with 15 bases between. The CDR3 spans 17 residues. CDR3 DNA sequence: TGCGCCAGCAGCCACCTAACGCCAGGGGCCTCTGGAAACACCATATATTTT. The encoded protein is CASSHLTPGASGNTIYF.

The J gene is TRBJ2-7, the V gene TRBV28; possible D gene TRBD1, 5 bases. The germline CDR1 and CDR2 sequences are MDHEN and SYDVKM. The CDR3 loop spans 13 amino acids. The V and J ends lost 6 bases and 4 bases respectively, with 13 bases between them. CDR3 sequence: CASSGDGHYEQYV. DNA of the CDR3: TGTGCCAGCAGCGGCGACGGACATTACGAGCAGTACGTC.